This T cell receptor (beta chain) was recovered during a study of human T cells and chemical hapten exposure. Individual cDNA molecules received unique molecular identifiers in the library. Via MiXCR, TCRdb re-called the RACE reads, giving one row per CDR3 protein. Here the sample spans tens of thousands of distinct CDR3 sequences, around 5.9% being singletons. Study findings and constraints: TCRs at high frequency, those above 1 in 1000, did not change with DPC sensitization.

Regarding this clonotype: Its antigen is not known.

Noted time point: healthy volunteer bleed at 6 weeks. Whole blood that had not been fractionated was the source of extracted total RNA. Trimming shortened V by 6 bases and J by 6 bases, and 14 bases separated the two germline ends. The CDR3 loop spans 13 amino acids. Sequences were obtained from whole blood. This receptor was taken from a human donor in good health. Some clones in this sample may be carry-over from other donors' samples. The chain joins TRBV12-3 or TRBV12-4 to TRBJ1-1; D unclear. The CDR3 DNA sequence: TGTGCCAGCAGCCCACGAAGAGGAGCTGAAGCTTTCTTT. Protein: CASSPRRGAEAFF.